One TCR beta chain is described in this entry. This sample is drawn from a study of T cell clones after liver transplantation. Study context: Immunosuppression withdrawal was tried within 2 years after liver transplantation in this trial. Subjects received no induction therapy and standard immunosuppression until randomization at 12-24 months post-transplant.

Data came from immunoSEQ multiplex PCR; TCRdb stores just in-frame clones and leaves some out. The sample carries some 110,000 clones, less than 95% recorded once. Sample: CD4+ T cells from blood, taken 12 months after liver transplant. The TCR sequence derives from a human patient who received a liver transplant. The graft donor may be the source of some T cells.

The CDR3 nucleotides are TGTGCCAGCAGCTACGGACAGGGTAGCTCCTACGAGCAGTACTTC. It is translated as CASSYGQGSSYEQYF. The chain recombines TRBV5-4 with TRBJ2-7; 8 bases are shared with TRBD1. The CDR3 length is 15 residues. CDR1 and CDR2 from the germline V gene are SGHNT and YYREEE (reference sequence). V lost 3 bases, J lost 0 bases, and 5 bases stayed unmatched.